The rows below give T cell receptor beta chains drawn from one sample of a study of cytomegalovirus exposure and HLA in healthy donors. The protocol was immunoSEQ multiplex PCR, while the TCRdb copy is restricted to in-frame clones and leaves out a portion. The sample carries about 190,000 clones, around three quarters recorded once. Material: PBMCs. These receptors were collected from a woman aged 25 to 39 in good health and CMV-seropositive. The CDR3 runs from the conserved cysteine through the conserved F or W. The order of the fields is J gene, clone size, D gene, V gene, CDR3 protein, CDR3 DNA. A D gene is named only where the DNA matches it firmly. Part of the rows lack a size; the others show once, few, many or a class for expanded clones.

TRBJ1-1,NA,NA,TRBV11-3,CASSLDRPTDSQWLNTEAFF,TGTGCCAGCAGCTTAGATCGCCCGACAGATTCACAGTGGTTGAACACTGAAGCTTTCTTT
TRBJ1-6,many,TRBD1,TRBV30,CAWLGTDDYNSPLHF,TGTGCCTGGTTGGGGACAGACGACTATAATTCACCCCTCCACTTT
TRBJ1-2,NA,TRBD1,TRBV30,CAWSFTGGGYTF,TGTGCCTGGAGTTTTACAGGGGGGGGCTACACCTTC
TRBJ2-5,NA,TRBD1,TRBV19,CASSRRSTGGETQYF,TGTGCCAGTAGTAGGAGATCAACAGGGGGGGAGACCCAGTACTTC
TRBJ2-3,NA,TRBD2,TRBV7-8,CASSLRGGPTDTQYF,TGTGCCAGCAGCTTACGGGGGGGCCCCACAGATACGCAGTATTTT
TRBJ1-1,NA,NA,TRBV19,CASSRLPGLNTEAFF,TGTGCCAGTAGTAGACTTCCAGGGCTGAACACTGAAGCTTTCTTT
TRBJ1-2,NA,TRBD1,TRBV30,CAWSVATGGWDGYTF,TGTGCCTGGAGTGTCGCCACAGGGGGCTGGGATGGCTACACCTTC
TRBJ2-5,few,NA,TRBV5-1,CASSLGSRGETQYF,TGCGCCAGCAGCTTGGGGTCTCGGGGGGAGACCCAGTACTTC
TRBJ2-1,NA,NA,TRBV7-3,CASSFGGSSYNEQFF,TGTGCCAGCAGCTTTGGGGGGTCCTCCTACAATGAGCAGTTCTTC
TRBJ2-6,NA,NA,TRBV27,CASSLRLGSSGANVLTF,TGTGCCAGCAGTTTGAGATTAGGGAGCTCTGGGGCCAACGTCCTGACTTTC
TRBJ2-7,NA,TRBD1,TRBV5-6,CASSPGTGYYEQYF,TGTGCCAGCAGCCCAGGGACAGGGTACTACGAGCAGTACTTC
TRBJ2-1,NA,TRBD2,TRBV11-3,CASSLGGTTNNEQFF,TGTGCCAGCAGCTTAGGGGGGACTACAAACAATGAGCAGTTCTTC
TRBJ2-5,NA,NA,TRBV28,CASSSPSQETQYF,TGTGCCAGCAGTTCACCCAGCCAAGAGACCCAGTACTTC
TRBJ2-7,NA,NA,TRBV10-3,CAISGQSSYEQYF,TGTGCCATCAGTGGGCAATCCTCCTACGAGCAGTACTTC
TRBJ2-5,NA,NA,TRBV7-2,CASSLGQTLGETQYF,TGTGCCAGCAGCTTAGGACAGACCTTAGGGGAGACCCAGTACTTC
TRBJ2-1,NA,TRBD2,TRBV9,CASGRGGNNEQFF,TGTGCCAGCGGGCGGGGGGGGAACAATGAGCAGTTCTTC
TRBJ2-1,NA,TRBD2,TRBV11-3,CASSGTSSFSYNEQFF,TGTGCCAGCAGCGGGACTAGTTCATTTTCCTACAATGAGCAGTTCTTC
TRBJ1-4,NA,TRBD1,TRBV28,CASRHPGQGATNEKLFF,TGTGCCAGCAGACATCCGGGACAGGGGGCAACTAATGAAAAACTGTTTTTT
TRBJ2-6,NA,TRBD1,TRBV19,CASSIARGITGANVLTF,TGTGCCAGTAGTATCGCCAGGGGGATTACTGGGGCCAACGTCCTGACTTTC
TRBJ2-3,NA,TRBD1,TRBV30,CAWSIRRTGGSRTDTQYF,TGTGCCTGGTCAATAAGAAGGACAGGGGGCTCCCGCACAGATACGCAGTATTTT
TRBJ2-2,NA,NA,TRBV28,CASSLIRGTGELFF,TGTGCCAGCAGTTTAATAAGGGGGACCGGGGAGCTGTTTTTT
TRBJ2-5,NA,NA,TRBV5-1,CASSLADGRETQYF,TGCGCCAGCAGCTTGGCCGATGGGAGAGAGACCCAGTACTTC
TRBJ1-2,NA,TRBD1,TRBV5-4,CASSFKGAHGYTF,TGTGCCAGCAGCTTTAAGGGGGCACATGGCTACACCTTC
TRBJ2-7,NA,NA,TRBV7-2,CASTVGADYSYEQYF,TGTGCCAGCACCGTAGGAGCAGACTACTCCTACGAGCAGTACTTC